In its sample, the clone carrying this TCR beta chain was seen a few times. Assay: immunoSEQ multiplex PCR; the TCRdb copy retains only in-frame clones and omits some. The table records about 13,000 clones, around 72% of them present only once. The V end was cut by 4 bases, the J end by 6 bases, with 11 bases between. Germline V lookup: CDR1 SGHNT, CDR2 YYREEE (reference sequence). This CDR3 spans 13 amino acids. This record belongs to a study of T cells after somatic rescue of genetic block. The chain employs TRBV5-4 and TRBJ2-1; tentatively, D is TRBD1 (5 bases). This clonotype was sampled from a boy younger than 18. The sample consisted of peripheral blood mononuclear cells (PBMCs). DNA for the CDR3: TGTGCCAGCAGCCTGGACATTTCCAATGAGCAGTTCTTC. Amino acid sequence: CASSLDISNEQFF.